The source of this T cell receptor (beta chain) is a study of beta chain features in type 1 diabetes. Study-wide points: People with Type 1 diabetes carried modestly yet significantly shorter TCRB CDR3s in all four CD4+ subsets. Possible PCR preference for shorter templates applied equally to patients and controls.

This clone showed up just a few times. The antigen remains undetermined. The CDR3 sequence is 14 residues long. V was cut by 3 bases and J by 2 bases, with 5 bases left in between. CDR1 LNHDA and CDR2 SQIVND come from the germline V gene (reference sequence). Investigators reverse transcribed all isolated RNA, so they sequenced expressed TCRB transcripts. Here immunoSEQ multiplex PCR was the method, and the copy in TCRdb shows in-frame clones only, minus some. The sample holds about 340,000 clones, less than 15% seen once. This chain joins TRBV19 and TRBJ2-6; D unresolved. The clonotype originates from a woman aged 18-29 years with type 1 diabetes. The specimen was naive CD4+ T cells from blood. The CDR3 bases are TGTGCCAGTAGTATTGCAGCTGGGGCCAACGTCCTGACTTTC. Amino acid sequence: CASSIAAGANVLTF. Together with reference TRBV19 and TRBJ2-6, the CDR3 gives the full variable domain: DGGITQSPKYLFRKEGQNVTLSCEQNLNHDAMYWYRQDPGQGLRLIYYSQIVNDFQKGDIAEGYSVSREKKESFPLTVTSAQKNPTAFYLCASSIAAGANVLTFGAGSRLTVL.